This T cell receptor beta chain was identified during a study of T cell responses to AZD1222 COVID-19 vaccine (dated by TCRdb to the early 2020s). In the study overall: AZD1222 recipients with second doses at about 4 weeks or about 12 weeks were pooled, because spike-specific TCR depth and breadth did not differ between schedules. Trial participants were enrolled by age into subgroups of 18-55, 56-69 and 70-plus years, and around 150, 28 and 57 TCR-sequenced participants, respectively, were included in these subgroups. A total of 233 trial participants underwent TCR sequencing, of whom roughly 210 received two doses of AZD1222 and 26 received two doses of the MenACWY control vaccine. Here is what the overall study found, with its caveats: Participants were mostly white British and included more females than males, and it was suggested by the authors that clonal diversity may have been underestimated. Vaccine-associated CD4 TCRs spanned the whole spike protein, with dominant responses in regions 160-218 and 743-854. In the small 56-69-year group, the increase in depth fell short of significance, most likely because of low power. Only six AZD1222 recipients were SARS-CoV-2 seropositive at baseline, limiting conclusions about previously exposed vaccinees. Because no samples from the day 14 peak response were available, repertoires could be characterized only after the peak T cell response. Reportedly, almost half of the unique spike-specific TCRs recognized epitopes lying outside the regions that are mutated in the B.1.351 and B.1.1.7 variants. After two AZD1222 doses, both the breadth and the depth of spike-specific TCRs were significantly higher than at day 0 and than in MenACWY recipients.

The CDR3 regions of human TCRbeta chains were analyzed by immunosequencing. The authors' analysis ran thus. TCRs in the repertoires were matched against a reference library of SARS-CoV-2-specific TCRs that had been generated with the MIRA antigen-specificity platform. Breadth meant the fraction of unique TCRs that were SARS-CoV-2-associated, whereas depth meant the fraction of total T cells that were SARS-CoV-2-associated. Using the MIRA data, every spike-specific TCR was mapped to the spike region that the TCR reacted to and assigned to either a CD4 or a CD8 class. Log10-transformed breadth and depth values were compared by one-way ANOVA with Sidak's multiple comparisons tests. Sourced from immuneACCESS, this table was stored by TCRdb with only in-frame sequences that have V and J called. A share of the clones is absent; for the studies checked, an unresolved V gene accounts for under half, and the remainder has no known explanation. For V, J and clone size, that table is used; D and trimming come from the DNA. For this sample there are 90,000 to 150,000 clones; around 90% appear just once. The top ten clonotypes cover under 9% of the sample.

CDR1 MNHEY and CDR2 SMNVEV are derived from the germline V gene (reference sequence). V and J are trimmed by 4 bases and 2 bases, and the gene matches miss 4 bases of the junction. From the cysteine through the phenylalanine, the CDR3 covers 15 amino acids. Just the 45-base CDR3 DNA is kept, in frame starting at base 1. This sample's time point label indicates: baseline before first vaccination. Samples from vaccinated people were obtained from the UK trials COV001 and COV002, which included a single-blind randomized controlled phase 2/3 trial of AZD1222 (ChAdOx1 nCoV-19) in healthy adults. For TCRbeta chain sequencing, PBMC samples were collected from trial participants at day 0 and at day 28 after the second dose. With respect to this clone: Its antigen specificity is not known. Base qualities were left out, and no much larger clone turns up one base away.

The V and J genes are TRBV27 and TRBJ1-5, and 8 junction bases match TRBD1. The TCR was taken from an adult in good health. The sequenced sample was peripheral blood, obtained on day 0 of AZD1222 vaccination. The DNA reads TGTGCCAGCAGTTGGACAGGGTCTGGCAATCAGCCCCAGCATTTT. This yields the protein CASSWTGSGNQPQHF.